One and the same sample provided the 22 T cell receptor beta chains below, sequenced in a study of sequential checkpoint blockade in melanoma. Treatment reported: randomized to nivolumab then ipilimumab (arm A) or the reverse (arm B). Some clones are missing from TCRdb's copy, which holds only in-frame ones; the method was immunoSEQ multiplex PCR. The top ten hold 11% to 15% of the sample, which has some 10,000 clones, roughly 23% seen once. The sequenced sample was tumor tissue (inferred from file names), obtained from a patient given nivolumab and ipilimumab in sequence. These receptors were collected from a human donor with melanoma.

The chain employs TRBV28 and TRBJ1-2, with 7 bases identical to TRBD1. Germline CDR1 is MDHEN and CDR2 is SYDVKM. Trimming removed 1 base from V and 3 bases from J; junction bases left unmatched: 8. The CDR3 covers 16 residues. CDR3 amino acids: CASSLSPQTGHYGYTF. The CDR3 DNA reads TGTGCCAGCAGTTTATCCCCCCAGACAGGGCACTATGGCTACACCTTC.

The chain links TRBV19 to TRBJ2-2, with TRBD1 matching 9 bases. Germline V gives CDR1 LNHDA, CDR2 SQIVND (reference sequence). Germline trimming cut 6 bases from V and 7 bases from J; bases unmatched to any gene: 3. This CDR3 spans 13 amino acids. CDR3 in amino acids: CASSETGGGELFF. The CDR3 region has the DNA TGTGCCAGTAGCGAGACAGGGGGCGGGGAGCTGTTTTTT.

V and J are TRBV15 and TRBJ2-3; 11 bases match TRBD2. V trimming: 5 bases; J trimming: 4 bases; junction bases outside the gene matches: 8. CDR1 is LNHNV and CDR2 is YYDKDF in the germline V gene (reference sequence). The CDR3 totals 16 residues. CDR3 nucleotide sequence: TGTGCCACCAGCCCCTTTAGCGGGGGGGCGGCAGATACGCAGTATTTT. It translates to CATSPFSGGAADTQYF.

V usage is TRBV6-8 and J usage is TRBJ2-3, with D possibly being TRBD1 (6 bases). V was cut by 6 bases and J by 5 bases, with 15 bases left in between. There are 14 residues in the CDR3. The germline CDR1 and CDR2 sequences are MNHGY and SAAAGT. Written as DNA, the CDR3 is TGTGCCAGCAGCCTTACAGGGTCTGGAGATACGCAGTATTTT. Amino acids: CASSLTGSGDTQYF.

In its sample, this clone was seen a few times. The chain carries TRBV28 and TRBJ1-3; D remains unclear. Trimming shortened V by 2 bases and J by 4 bases, and 12 bases separated the two germline ends. The CDR3 has 15 amino acids. Germline CDR1 MDHEN, CDR2 SYDVKM. CDR3: CASSLIVGSGNTIYF. DNA for the CDR3: TGTGCCAGCAGTTTAATTGTAGGGTCAGGAAACACCATATATTTT.

This clone has just a few counts. The chain links TRBV11-1 to TRBJ2-5; 7 bases are shared with TRBD1. With 1 base clipped from V and 5 bases from J, the junction kept 10 bases outside the gene matches. There are 16 residues in the CDR3. Germline V CDR1 and CDR2: SGHAT, FQDESV (reference sequence). CDR3 protein: CASSLVRGLVVETQYF. In DNA form, the CDR3 reads TGTGCCAGCAGCTTAGTGAGGGGGCTGGTCGTGGAGACCCAGTACTTC.

V is TRBV11-3 and J is TRBJ2-3; 8 positions match TRBD1. CDR1 is SGHNT, CDR2 YENEEA, per germline. This CDR3 is built from 15 residues. V lost 5 bases, J lost 2 bases, and 6 bases stayed unmatched. The CDR3 is CASSHWTGITDTQYF. CDR3 DNA sequence: TGTGCCAGCAGCCATTGGACAGGGATCACAGATACGCAGTATTTT.

A few counts support this clone. The chain joins TRBV11-3 to TRBJ1-3, with D hard to call. The CDR3 covers 17 residues. V was pared by 5 bases and J by 0 bases, with 17 bases between. CDR1 and CDR2 (germline): SGHNT, YENEEA. The CDR3 sequence: CASSVYKDAGSGNTIYF. The CDR3 DNA reads as TGTGCCAGCAGCGTCTATAAGGATGCGGGCTCTGGAAACACCATATATTTT.

This clone ranks as medium-sized. The chain carries TRBV11-3 and TRBJ2-1; 11 bases are a match to TRBD2. The V gene end was trimmed by 3 bases and the J gene end by 4 bases; junction bases not matched to a gene: 5. This CDR3 has 16 residues. In germline, CDR1 is SGHNT, CDR2 YENEEA. The CDR3 coding sequence is TGTGCCAGCAGCTTCACGGGACTAGCGGATTACAATGAGCAGTTCTTC. Translated, it gives CASSFTGLADYNEQFF.

This clone was observed a handful of times. The J gene is TRBJ1-5, the V gene TRBV10-3, with 10 bases identical to TRBD1. CDR3 length equals 16 residues. Germline lookup yields CDR1 ENHRY and CDR2 SYGVKD. Losses at the gene ends were 2 bases for V and 9 bases for J; bases not matched to a gene: 10. CDR3 sequence (DNA): TGTGCCATCAGTGAGAGTCCCGGGACAGGGGACGGGCCCCAGCATTTT. Translating it yields CAISESPGTGDGPQHF.

This clone was observed a handful of times. The CDR3 region has the DNA TGTGCCAGCAGCCACCTAACGGGACTTGTGCAGTTCTTC. Amino acid sequence: CASSHLTGLVQFF. The chain is built from TRBV7-2 and TRBJ2-1, with a weak D call TRBD2 (6 bases). The CDR3 runs 13 residues. Trimming took off 5 bases at V and 12 bases at J, with 17 bases between the two ends. Looked up from germline, CDR1 is SGHTA and CDR2 is FQGNSA.

The V call is TRBV15, the J call TRBJ2-7, with TRBD1 matching over 9 bases. CDR1 and CDR2 (germline): LNHNV, YYDKDF (reference sequence). The CDR3 consists of 20 residues. V lost 0 bases and J lost 2; bases outside the gene matches: 17. In nucleotides, the CDR3 is TGTGCCACCAGCAGAGACAGATGGAGGGGACCGGGACAGGGAACCTACGAGCAGTACTTC. Encoded protein: CATSRDRWRGPGQGTYEQYF.

V gene TRBV19 combines with J gene TRBJ1-4; 10 bases line up with TRBD1. The CDR3 has 14 residues. Per the germline V gene, CDR1 is LNHDA and CDR2 is SQIVND (reference sequence). The J segment lost 7 bases and the V segment lost 9 bases, leaving 8 bases of the junction unmatched. The CDR3 loop is CASRRTGGSEKLFF. In nucleotides, the CDR3 is TGTGCCAGCCGCCGGACAGGGGGTTCTGAAAAACTGTTTTTT.

This chain joins TRBV19 and TRBJ2-1; possibly TRBD1 or TRBD2 for D (5 bases each). This CDR3 spans 16 amino acids. Trimming cost V 6 bases and J 3 bases, with 18 bases left between them. Germline V gives CDR1 LNHDA, CDR2 SQIVND (reference sequence). CDR3 loop: CASRAGGPLGYNEQFF. DNA for the CDR3: TGTGCCAGTAGGGCTGGGGGACCCCTGGGCTACAATGAGCAGTTCTTC.

This clone was observed a few times. The chain links TRBV6-8 to TRBJ2-1; D not certain. The CDR3 covers 15 residues. From germline, CDR1 is MNHGY and CDR2 SAAAGT. V lost 0 bases and J lost 8, with 14 bases in between. Here the CDR3 DNA reads TGTGCCAGCAGTTACTCTATTTGGCCAGCGCATGAGCAGTTCTTC. Translation gives CASSYSIWPAHEQFF.

This clone was found many times. The V and J genes are TRBV7-7 and TRBJ1-3; 8 bases align to TRBD1. CDR3 length: 17 residues. The germline gives CDR1 SSHAT, CDR2 FNYEAQ (reference sequence). V trimming: 3 bases; J trimming: 1 base; junction bases outside the gene matches: 8. The chain's CDR3 is CASSFPDRGRSGNTIYF. In nucleotides, the CDR3 is TGTGCCAGCAGCTTCCCAGACAGGGGAAGATCTGGAAACACCATATATTTT.

The table lists this clone with a few counts. The chain uses TRBV19 and TRBJ2-2; TRBD2 matches 7 bases. The CDR3 has 15 amino acids. From germline, CDR1 is LNHDA and CDR2 SQIVND (reference sequence). The V gene end was trimmed by 2 bases and the J gene end by 6 bases; junction bases not matched to a gene: 6. CDR3 loop: CASSIPPGRAGELFF. DNA of the CDR3: TGTGCCAGTAGTATACCCCCGGGGAGGGCCGGGGAGCTGTTTTTT.

The sample holds many counts of this clone. The chain couples TRBV11-3 to TRBJ2-5; a possible D gene is TRBD2 (7 bases). The V end lost 5 bases, the J end lost 4 bases, and 20 bases lay between the germline ends. CDR1 and CDR2 from the germline V gene are SGHNT and YENEEA. The CDR3 runs to 16 residues. In DNA form, the CDR3 reads TGTGCCAGCAGCCAAGGAACGGGGGGCCCCCTAGAGACCCAGTACTTC. It translates to CASSQGTGGPLETQYF.

V is TRBV23-1 and J is TRBJ2-7, with a weak D call TRBD2 (5 bases). TRBV23-1 is designated an ORF whose function remains uncertain. This CDR3 region has 13 residues. The germline V and J ends were trimmed by 6 bases and 5 bases, with 14 bases remaining between them. The CDR3 nucleotides are TGCGCCAGCAGCCAAGTAGGAGGCGACGAGCAGTACTTC. Translated: CASSQVGGDEQYF.

The V and J genes are TRBV6-8 and TRBJ1-6; TRBD1 aligns across 9 bases. The V gene's germline CDR1 is MNHGY and CDR2 SAAAGT. The trim removed 9 bases at V and 9 bases at J, leaving 6 bases unmatched. CDR3 length: 13 amino acids. For the CDR3, the DNA is TGTGCCAGTCGGACAGGGGCCAGTTCACCCCTCCACTTT. Translating it yields CASRTGASSPLHF.

This clone was seen a handful of times. The chain links TRBV6-8 to TRBJ1-3, with TRBD1 matching over 7 bases. V shed 5 bases, J shed 4 bases, and the junction held 2 bases outside the gene matches. The CDR3 length is 13 residues. Germline V gives CDR1 MNHGY, CDR2 SAAAGT. CDR3 sequence reads: CASSETGGNTIYF. The CDR3 DNA sequence: TGTGCCAGCAGTGAGACAGGGGGAAACACCATATATTTT.

This clone has more than one count but fewer than ten. The V and J genes are TRBV11-1 and TRBJ2-5; 9 bases match TRBD2. CDR1 and CDR2 (germline): SGHAT, FQDESV (reference sequence). CDR3 size: 16 residues. V lost 5 bases to trimming and J lost 1 base; unmatched junction nucleotides: 8. The CDR3 region is CASSLSVAGVQETQYF. The CDR3 DNA reads TGTGCCAGCAGCCTAAGTGTAGCGGGAGTCCAAGAGACCCAGTACTTC.